The 3 T cell receptor beta chains given below trace back to one sample, sequenced in a study of T cells in Graves' hyperthyroidism and ophthalmopathy. Template material for amplifying TCR beta CDR3 regions consisted of RNA transcripts. With the HTBI primer set, the TCR CDR3 went through a first round of RT-PCR. TCRdb processed the multiplex PCR reads anew with MiXCR; each CDR3 protein has one entry. The sample consists of 340,000 or so distinct CDR3 sequences, around 17% of them appearing once. Sample: blood. All receptors derive from a man in his thirties or forties with Graves' hyperthyroidism.

The chain recombines TRBV28 with TRBJ2-7, with 7 bases matching TRBD1. This CDR3 contains 15 residues. The V and J ends lost 3 bases and 2 bases, in that order; junction bases with no gene match: 7. Germline values: CDR1 MDHEN, CDR2 SYDVKM. CDR3 amino acids: CASSFSFTGAYEQYF. The CDR3 nucleotides read TGTGCCAGCAGTTTTAGCTTCACAGGGGCCTACGAGCAGTACTTC.

The chain uses TRBV5-6 and TRBJ2-3; 11 nucleotides agree with TRBD2. V was pared by 2 bases and J by 0 bases, with 11 bases of the junction left unmatched. Looked up from germline, CDR1 is SGHDT and CDR2 is YYEEEE. The length of the CDR3 is 19 residues. The CDR3 DNA follows: TGTGCCAGCAGCTTTGGTACGGGACTAGCGGTGATTAGCACAGATACGCAGTATTTT. This translates into CASSFGTGLAVISTDTQYF.

This clonotype came up many times. The CDR3 DNA reads TGTGCCAGCAGTGACGTTGGGCCAGTCGCAGATACGCAGTATTTT. It is translated as CASSDVGPVADTQYF. The chain is built from TRBV2 and TRBJ2-3; D is unclear. This CDR3 has 15 residues. Trimming shortened V by 3 bases and J by 4 bases, and 14 bases separated the two germline ends. The germline gives CDR1 SNHLY, CDR2 FYNNEI.